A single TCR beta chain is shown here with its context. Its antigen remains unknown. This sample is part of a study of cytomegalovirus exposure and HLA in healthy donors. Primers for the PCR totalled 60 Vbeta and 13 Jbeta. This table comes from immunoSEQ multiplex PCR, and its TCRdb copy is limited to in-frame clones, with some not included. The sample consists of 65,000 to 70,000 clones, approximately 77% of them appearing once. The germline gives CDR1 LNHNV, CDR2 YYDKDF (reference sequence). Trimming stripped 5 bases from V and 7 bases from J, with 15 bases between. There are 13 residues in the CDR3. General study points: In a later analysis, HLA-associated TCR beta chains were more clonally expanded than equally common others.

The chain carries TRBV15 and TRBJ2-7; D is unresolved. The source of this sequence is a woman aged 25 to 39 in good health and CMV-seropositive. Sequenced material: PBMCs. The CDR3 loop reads CATSVQIAWEQYF. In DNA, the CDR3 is TGTGCCACCAGCGTCCAGATAGCCTGGGAGCAGTACTTC.